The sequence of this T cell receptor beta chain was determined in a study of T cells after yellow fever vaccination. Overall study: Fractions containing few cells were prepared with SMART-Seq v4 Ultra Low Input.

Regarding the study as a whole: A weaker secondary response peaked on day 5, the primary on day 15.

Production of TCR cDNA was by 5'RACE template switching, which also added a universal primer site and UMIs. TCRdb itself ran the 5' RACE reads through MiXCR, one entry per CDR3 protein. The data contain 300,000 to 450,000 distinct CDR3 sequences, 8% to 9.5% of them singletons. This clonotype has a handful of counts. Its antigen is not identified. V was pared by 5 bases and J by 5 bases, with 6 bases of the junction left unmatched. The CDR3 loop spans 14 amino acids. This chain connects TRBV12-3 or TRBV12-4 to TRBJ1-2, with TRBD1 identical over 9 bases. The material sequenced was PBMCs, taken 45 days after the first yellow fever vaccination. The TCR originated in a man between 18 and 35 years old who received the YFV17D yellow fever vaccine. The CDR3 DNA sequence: TGTGCCAGCAGTGCAACAGGGACAGGGTATGGCTACACCTTC. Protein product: CASSATGTGYGYTF.